Sequencing of this T cell receptor (beta chain) was carried out in a study of beta chain features in type 1 diabetes. Since all of the isolated RNA was reverse transcribed, expressed TCRB transcripts were what got sequenced. TCRdb keeps only in-frame clones here, not all; method: immunoSEQ multiplex PCR. The sample lists under 300,000 clones; around a quarter were seen once. This clone has only a few counts. The CDR3 is 16 amino acids. Germline-derived CDR1 and CDR2 are SGDLS and YYNGEE. The ends were cut back, 0 bases at V and 4 bases at J, with 14 bases in the middle. Input material: central memory CD4+ T cells from blood. This chain joins TRBV9 and TRBJ2-1; D is perhaps TRBD2 (6 bases). The TCR originated in a man aged 25-45 years in good health. CDR3 coding DNA: TGTGCCAGCAGCGTAGCAACCAGCGGGTTGTACAATGAGCAGTTCTTC. It codes for CASSVATSGLYNEQFF.